This T cell receptor (beta chain) originates from a study of T cell repertoires in cytomegalovirus infection. TCRdb used MiXCR to reprocess the reads, holding one entry per CDR3 protein. The sample lists some 200,000 distinct CDR3 sequences; 9.5% were seen once. Trimming left V 3 bases short and J 3 bases short, with 9 bases between. The CDR3 is made up of 14 amino acids. CDR1 is LNHNV, CDR2 YYDKDF, per germline (reference sequence). Ten or more counts support this clonotype. This sequence was found in a human donor in good health (CMV status not recorded). Some clones in this sample may be carry-over from other donors' samples. The sample consisted of PBMCs. The rearrangement uses TRBV15 and TRBJ1-5; D gene unclear. The CDR3 bases are TGTGCCACCAGCAGGCATACCTACAATCAGCCCCAGCATTTT. Encoded protein: CATSRHTYNQPQHF.